This T cell receptor beta chain derives from a study of shared clonotypes between healthy human individuals. The data were produced by immunoSEQ multiplex PCR, yet TCRdb's version contains in-frame clones alone and is incomplete. In the table there are 550,000 to 650,000 clones, 96% of which are singletons. The naive CD8 fraction comprised CD45RO-negative cells positively selected for CCR7 and excluded terminally differentiated effector memory CD45RA+ cells. The CDR3 runs to 15 residues. From germline, CDR1 is SGHRS and CDR2 YFSETQ. V shed 4 bases, J shed 5 bases, and the junction held 9 bases outside the gene matches.

The V and J genes are TRBV5-1 and TRBJ2-7; TRBD2 agrees at 10 bases. This receptor was identified in a woman aged 25 to 39 in good health. Sequencing was done on a sample of naive CD8+ T cells sorted from blood. CDR3 DNA: TGCGCCAGCAGCCCCCTGGCTAGCGGGAGCAACGAGCAGTACTTC. It encodes CASSPLASGSNEQYF.